These T cell receptor beta chains were read from a single sample in a study of OX40 agonist ivuxolimab in advanced cancers. The table came from immunoSEQ multiplex PCR; TCRdb's copy has only in-frame clones and leaves some out. Here the sample spans roughly 60,000 clones, 84% being singletons. Here the sequenced sample was CD4+ or CD8+ T cells sorted from blood, taken in a trial of the OX40 agonist ivuxolimab. The receptors stem from an adult with an advanced solid tumor such as melanoma, head and neck, liver or kidney cancer. Both conserved end residues are part of each CDR3. The order of the fields is CDR3 DNA, CDR3 protein, D gene, J gene, V gene, clone size. D genes are given only for firm matches. Rows may omit the clone size; those that give it use once, few, many or a size class.

TGCGCCAGCAAGGGGCGCTCTGGAAACACCATATATTTT | CASKGRSGNTIYF | . | TRBJ1-3 | TRBV10-1 | .
TGTGCCAGCGAGATGCAGGGGGCCGATACGCAGTATTTT | CASEMQGADTQYF | TRBD1 | TRBJ2-3 | TRBV7-9 | .
TGTGCCAGCAGTCTCATCCAGTACCAAGAGACCCAGTACTTC | CASSLIQYQETQYF | . | TRBJ2-5 | TRBV28 | .
TGCGCCAGCAGCTTGGGGGACAGGGCGGATGAGCAGTTCTTC | CASSLGDRADEQFF | TRBD1 | TRBJ2-1 | TRBV5-1 | .
TGTGCCAGCAGCTTGGGACAAGGACAGGGGGCGGCTTACAATGAGCAGTTCTTC | CASSLGQGQGAAYNEQFF | TRBD1 | TRBJ2-1 | TRBV5-4 | .
TGTGCCAGCAGCGCTCGAGGGGCTATTCAAGAGACCCAGTACTTC | CASSARGAIQETQYF | . | TRBJ2-5 | TRBV9 | .
TGTGCCAGCAGCTTGACTAGCGGGAGGGCGGGGGATACGCAGTATTTT | CASSLTSGRAGDTQYF | TRBD2 | TRBJ2-3 | TRBV11-2 | .
TGTGCCAGCAGCCAACTGACAGGGGGCACTGAAGCTTTCTTT | CASSQLTGGTEAFF | TRBD1 | TRBJ1-1 | TRBV11-2 | .
TGTGCCAGCAGCGAGGACCCAAGGGCAGATACGCAGTATTTT | CASSEDPRADTQYF | . | TRBJ2-3 | TRBV9 | .
TGTGCCAGCATCCCCTCCGGGACGGAAGAGACCCAGTACTTC | CASIPSGTEETQYF | . | TRBJ2-5 | TRBV28 | .
TGTGCCAGCAGCTCTCTTGCGGGGACTGAAGCTTTCTTT | CASSSLAGTEAFF | . | TRBJ1-1 | TRBV11-2 | few